This TCR beta chain was captured in a study of Ad26.COV2.S vaccination and SARS-CoV-2 variants (dated by TCRdb to 2020 to 2022). Notes on the research overall: Donors in the vaccine arm were drawn from COV1001, a multicentre, randomized, double-blind, placebo-controlled phase I-IIa trial testing Ad26.COV2.S in healthy adults. The specificity and breadth of SARS-CoV-2-reactive T cell receptors after Ad26.COV2.S vaccination were assessed by TCRbeta repertoire sequencing. The TCR-sequenced set comprised approximately 30 samples: some 20 Ad26.COV2.S vaccine recipients, 5 placebo recipients and 8 SARS-CoV-2 convalescent individuals. Investigators did not know the trial group allocation while performing experiments and assessing outcomes. Ad26.COV2.S was given intramuscularly at 5x10^10 or 1x10^11 viral particles, as a single shot or as two shots 56 days apart. Trial participants were randomized into five groups of five: low-dose or high-dose Ad26.COV2.S given once or twice, or placebo on both occasions. Results and caveats for the whole study, not just this receptor: Vaccine and placebo recipients had similar non-spike TCR breadth, a finding consistent with the vaccine containing only spike. The study was not powered for comparison of responses between vaccine doses or regimens. According to the authors, total T cell responses may have been underestimated by the TCR breadth and depth analyses. Ad26.COV2.S recipients had higher spike-specific TCR breadth than placebo recipients (P = 0.0014). After vaccination, substantial breadth of spike-specific CD8+ and CD4+ T cell responses was reported.

The immunoSEQ Assay was used to sequence TCRbeta CDR3 regions. After extraction, genomic DNA underwent amplification by bias-controlled multiplex PCR, followed by high-throughput sequencing. Under the source paper's analysis protocol: To quantify the absolute abundance of each unique TCRbeta CDR3 region, sequences were collapsed and filtered. Usable DNA was measured by amplifying reference genes present in all nucleated cells, and TCRbeta template counts were normalized to that usable DNA to estimate T cell fraction. Repertoire TCRs were annotated as SARS-CoV-2-specific when V gene, CDR3 amino acid sequence and J gene were exactly matched to a known reactive TCR set. The reference SARS-CoV-2 TCR set came from MIRA and was filtered for enrichment in COVID-19-positive ImmuneCODE repertoires, removing public or cross-reactive TCRs. Using the MIRA antigens, annotated TCRs were further analysed by specific ORF or by position within an ORF. Breadth was defined as annotated unique rearrangements over total unique productive rearrangements; depth was the summed frequency of those rearrangements. Two-sided Wilcoxon rank-sum tests were applied when comparing TCR breadth between groups. In TCRdb, the immuneACCESS table is reduced to in-frame sequences with V and J assigned. These tables do not hold every clone; where another copy was compared, an unresolved V gene accounts for under half, and the others remain unexplained. That table supplies the V and J calls and clone size; D and trimming were determined from the DNA. The sample table shows about 350,000 clones, and around 89% are seen once. Jointly, the top ten make up approximately 5% of the sample.

The sample's treatment or condition label, decoded: 15 to 20 received Ad26.COV2.S at low or high dose, single or two shots; roughly five received placebo; per-sample allocation not given. Repertoires of vaccine and placebo recipients were sequenced from samples collected on day 63 after the first injection. Between 29 July and 7 August 2020, Cohort 1b enrolled 25 adults aged 18-55 years at one site in Boston, USA. Ad26.COV2.S was a replication-incompetent adenovirus type 26 vector that expressed a prefusion-stabilized SARS-CoV-2 spike protein derived from the original Wuhan strain. A single count supports this clone. Its antigen is not yet known. No base quality values were provided; no much bigger clone lies one nucleotide off. The V and J ends are trimmed by 10 bases and 1 base, leaving 13 bases between them. Taken from the germline V gene, the CDR1 and CDR2 loops are KGHSH and LQKENI. The CDR3 spans 13 residues, from the cysteine through the phenylalanine. The kept DNA is CDR3 alone, 39 bases in frame from the first base.

Sequences were derived from peripheral blood, sampled in a trial of Ad26.COV2.S vaccine versus placebo. Rearrangement joined TRBV18 to TRBJ2-5; TRBD2 is a possible D gene, resting on 6 matching bases. The clonotype originates from a person aged 18-60 years who received the Ad26.COV2.S COVID-19 vaccine or a placebo. The CDR3 in this case is CATEEGRQETQYF. Here is the DNA: TGTGCCACAGAGGAGGGGCGCCAAGAGACCCAGTACTTC.